This T cell receptor beta chain was sequenced for a study of vaccination effects on CD4 cells after COVID-19. Background on the study: Post-vaccine sampling took place a median of 72 days after the second dose.

Data came from immunoSEQ multiplex PCR; TCRdb stores just in-frame clones and leaves some out. The table includes approximately 29,000 clones, 73% detected once. ViraFEST used viral peptide pools to expand antigen-specific CD4+ T cells before sequencing. Subsequent to a culture period of nine to ten days, CD4+ T cells were isolated. Participants completed two doses of the BNT162b2 or mRNA-1273 vaccine. Nucleocapsid antibodies stayed negative before and after vaccination, showing no earlier SARS-CoV-2 infection. CDR1 is SNHLY, CDR2 FYNNEI, per germline. V was cut by 6 bases and J by 3 bases, with 15 bases left in between. This CDR3 comprises 15 residues. Remarks on this clone: Its antigen remains unidentified.

Points from the study as a whole: Common cold coronaviruses were cross-recognized by only 1 of 255 vaccine-induced clones in healthy vaccinees.

The TCR was taken from a human donor who received a COVID-19 vaccine. Sample: CD4+ T cells from PBMCs cultured with HCoV-NL63 spike peptides, taken after COVID-19 vaccination. The rearrangement links TRBV2 to TRBJ1-5; possibly TRBD1 for D (5 bases). The CDR3: CASRRGGVSNQPQHF. Here the CDR3 DNA reads TGTGCCAGCAGGAGGGGTGGGGTTTCCAATCAGCCCCAGCATTTT.